Following are 27 T cell receptor beta chains from one sample sequenced in a study of T cells in Graves' hyperthyroidism and ophthalmopathy. RNA transcripts provided the source from which TCR beta CDR3 regions were amplified. First-round RT-PCR with HTBI primers amplified the TCR CDR3 region. One entry per CDR3 protein, called by TCRdb with MiXCR from the multiplex PCR reads. The sample lists fewer than 600,000 distinct CDR3 sequences, around 13% seen once, with about 15% in the top ten. The sequencing input was blood. The receptor set was obtained from a woman aged 40-49 years with Graves' hyperthyroidism.

This clonotype was picked up many times. The chain couples TRBV11-2 to TRBJ2-1; D is ambiguous. CDR1 and CDR2 (germline): SGHAT, FQNNGV. The CDR3 spans 12 residues. V lost 1 base and J 7 bases, leaving 5 bases between the germline ends. The chain's CDR3 is CASSLVENEQFF. CDR3 nucleotide sequence: TGTGCCAGCAGCTTAGTGGAGAATGAGCAGTTCTTC.

The V call is TRBV7-3, the J call TRBJ1-1; 12 bases line up with TRBD1. With 1 base clipped from V and 1 base from J, the junction kept 7 bases outside the gene matches. Germline-derived CDR1 and CDR2 are SGHTA and FQGTGA. There are 18 residues in the CDR3. The CDR3 DNA sequence: TGTGCCAGCAGCTTAAGTGGGACAGGGGGCGCCGGGAACACTGAAGCTTTCTTT. This gives the protein CASSLSGTGGAGNTEAFF.

This clonotype showed up just once. The chain links TRBV10-1 to TRBJ2-1; 14 bases are shared with TRBD2. The ends lost 5 bases at V and 6 bases at J; junction bases unmatched: 6. CDR1 is WNHNN and CDR2 is SYGVQD in the germline V gene (reference sequence). The CDR3 extends over 16 amino acids. CDR3: CASSSGGLAGANEQFF. Written as DNA, the CDR3 is TGCGCCAGCAGTTCGGGGGGACTAGCGGGGGCCAATGAGCAGTTCTTC.

This clonotype came up many times. CDR3 residues: CASSEKTQNTGELFF. The CDR3 DNA reads TGTGCCAGCAGTGAGAAGACACAGAACACCGGGGAGCTGTTTTTT. The rearrangement uses TRBV6-1 and TRBJ2-2; D is unclear. The CDR3 has 15 amino acids. Looked up from germline, CDR1 is MNHNS and CDR2 is SASEGT. Trimming shortened V by 3 bases and J by 1 base, and 9 bases separated the two germline ends.

The chain recombines TRBV19 with TRBJ1-5, with no clear D. V was shortened by 7 bases and J by 0 bases, with 4 bases between the two germline ends. Germline V gives CDR1 LNHDA, CDR2 SQIVND (reference sequence). The CDR3 spans 12 residues. The CDR3 sequence is CASKVSNQPQHF. As DNA, the CDR3 is TGTGCCAGTAAGGTTAGCAATCAGCCCCAGCATTTT.

This clonotype was counted ten times or more. The chain employs TRBV6-1 and TRBJ2-7; D is uncertain. The CDR3 has 13 amino acids. CDR1 and CDR2 (germline): MNHNS, SASEGT. V was shortened by 6 bases and J by 9 bases, with 18 bases between the two germline ends. This CDR3 reads CASRPTPGTGQYF. CDR3 bases: TGTGCCAGCAGGCCCACCCCAGGAACCGGGCAGTACTTC.

The rearrangement joins TRBV7-2 to TRBJ2-5; D might be TRBD1 (5 bases). Trimming shortened V by 1 base and J by 4 bases, and 13 bases separated the two germline ends. Germline assignment: CDR1 SGHTA and CDR2 FQGNSA. This CDR3 is 15 amino acids long. The CDR3 DNA is TGTGCCAGCAGCTTAGGCGTCAGGGCAACAGAGACCCAGTACTTC. Amino acids: CASSLGVRATETQYF.

Ten or more counts support this clonotype. CDR3 DNA: TGTGCCAGCAGCTTAGCCCCAGCGGGAGGACCCGGGGAGCTGTTTTTT. This codes for CASSLAPAGGPGELFF. The chain links TRBV7-2 to TRBJ2-2; 9 bases align to TRBD2. The V and J ends lost 0 bases and 6 bases, in that order; junction bases with no gene match: 5. CDR1 is SGHTA, CDR2 FQGNSA, per germline. CDR3 size: 16 residues.

The chain carries TRBV10-2 and TRBJ1-5; D perhaps matches TRBD1 (5 bases). Looked up from germline, CDR1 is WSHSY and CDR2 is SAAADI. The CDR3 extends over 14 amino acids. The ends were cut back, 6 bases at V and 3 bases at J, with 12 bases in the middle. The CDR3 sequence is CASRLGGPNQPQHF. CDR3 nucleotide sequence: TGCGCCAGCAGGCTGGGGGGACCCAATCAGCCCCAGCATTTT.

V usage is TRBV7-9 and J usage is TRBJ1-1; D is unresolved. Germline assignment: CDR1 SEHNR and CDR2 FQNEAQ (reference sequence). Trimming took 0 bases from V and 6 from J, leaving 8 bases between them. The CDR3 contains 13 residues. The CDR3, as DNA: TGTGCCAGCAGCTTAGCCAGAAACGCTGAAGCTTTCTTT. Residues: CASSLARNAEAFF.

CDR3 bases: TGTGCCAGCAGCTTAGTCGGGGTCGGGGACAATGAGCAGTTCTTC. This sequence encodes CASSLVGVGDNEQFF. The J gene is TRBJ2-1, the V gene TRBV7-9; D is perhaps TRBD2 (5 bases). Trimming left V 1 base short and J 5 bases short, with 12 bases between. Germline lookup yields CDR1 SEHNR and CDR2 FQNEAQ (reference sequence). The CDR3 extends over 15 amino acids.

There are many counts of this clonotype. The rearrangement joins TRBV12-3 or TRBV12-4 to TRBJ2-3; 10 positions match TRBD2. The junction had 11 bases not matched to a gene; V was cut back by 6 bases and J by 2 bases. The CDR3 length is 17 residues. The CDR3 nucleotides are TGTGCCAGCAGCCGAACAATAGCGGGAGGCCTCACAGATACGCAGTATTTT. This codes for CASSRTIAGGLTDTQYF.

This clonotype was detected ten times or more. The CDR3 is CASSPREYQETQYF. Written as DNA, the CDR3 is TGTGCCAGCAGCCCCCGGGAGTACCAAGAGACCCAGTACTTC. This chain connects TRBV6-1 to TRBJ2-5, with D possibly being TRBD2 (6 bases). Trimming shortened V by 6 bases and J by 0 bases, and 11 bases separated the two germline ends. This CDR3 comprises 14 residues. CDR1 is MNHNS, CDR2 SASEGT, per germline.

The chain uses TRBV6-1 and TRBJ2-7, with a possible D match to TRBD1 (7 bases). The CDR3 sequence is 14 residues long. The germline V and J ends were trimmed by 2 bases and 2 bases, with 10 bases remaining between them. The germline V gene has CDR1 MNHNS and CDR2 SASEGT. The DNA for the CDR3 is TGTGCCAGCAGTGAACAGGGGGGTCCCTACGAGCAGTACTTC. Encoded protein: CASSEQGGPYEQYF.

This clonotype has only a few counts. The chain has TRBV5-1 and TRBJ2-6, with 8 bases matching TRBD2. Germline values: CDR1 SGHRS, CDR2 YFSETQ. The CDR3 spans 16 residues. Unmatched junction bases numbered 10, after V lost 8 bases and J lost 3 bases. The CDR3 DNA sequence: TGCGCCAGTTCCTCGGGAGGGGGAGGTGGGGCCAACGTCCTGACTTTC. This encodes CASSSGGGGGANVLTF.

This clonotype came up many times. The chain joins TRBV5-1 to TRBJ2-4; 10 bases align to TRBD1. Losses at the gene ends were 3 bases for V and 6 bases for J; bases not matched to a gene: 6. Germline lookup yields CDR1 SGHRS and CDR2 YFSETQ. The CDR3 runs to 15 residues. CDR3 amino acids: CASSSGQGGINIQYF. CDR3 in DNA: TGCGCCAGCAGCTCCGGACAGGGGGGTATAAACATTCAGTACTTC.

Regarding this clonotype: A much larger clonotype is one base distant, so this may be a read error. V is TRBV7-9 and J is TRBJ2-5; TRBD1 matches 7 bases. This CDR3 region has 14 residues. The germline CDR1 and CDR2 sequences are SEHNR and FQNEAQ (reference sequence). CDR3 sequence reads: CASSLTGFQETPYF. In DNA, the CDR3 is TGTGCCAGCAGCCTGACAGGGTTCCAAGAGACCCCGTACTTC.

This clonotype showed up many times. The chain employs TRBV6-1 and TRBJ2-3; 8 bases are shared with TRBD1. This CDR3 spans 16 amino acids. Unmatched junction bases numbered 7, after V lost 2 bases and J lost 3 bases. Germline assignment: CDR1 MNHNS and CDR2 SASEGT. CDR3 in amino acids: CASSEFFRGRTDTQYF. The CDR3, as DNA: TGTGCCAGCAGTGAATTCTTCAGGGGGCGGACAGATACGCAGTATTTT.

This clonotype was detected ten times or more. The chain carries TRBV15 and TRBJ1-2; D unresolved. The CDR3 is 17 residues long. The V and J ends lost 2 bases and 6 bases respectively, with 22 bases between them. Germline values: CDR1 LNHNV, CDR2 YYDKDF (reference sequence). This CDR3 is CATSRPHQLRDVHGYTF. CDR3 bases: TGTGCCACCAGCAGACCCCATCAGTTAAGGGATGTGCATGGCTACACCTTC.

The chain is built from TRBV6-1 and TRBJ1-1, with 7 bases fitting TRBD1. Trimming took 6 bases from V and 1 from J; bases not matched to a gene: 8. Germline V lookup: CDR1 MNHNS, CDR2 SASEGT. The CDR3 loop spans 15 amino acids. CDR3 amino acids: CASRPQTGQNTEAFF. CDR3 coding DNA: TGTGCCAGCAGGCCCCAGACAGGGCAGAACACTGAAGCTTTCTTT.

This clonotype occurred many times. The CDR3 DNA follows: TGTGCCAGCAGCCAAGCATTATACTCCTACGAGCAGTACTTC. Its protein is CASSQALYSYEQYF. The genes are TRBV3-1 and TRBJ2-7; D is undetermined. V was clipped by 1 base and J by 0 bases, with 7 bases between them. Germline CDR1 is LGHDT and CDR2 is YNNKEL (reference sequence). This CDR3 region has 14 residues.

At least ten counts were recorded for this clonotype. The chain combines TRBV29-1 with TRBJ2-7; 7 positions agree with TRBD2. The J segment lost 1 base and the V segment lost 4 bases, leaving 7 bases of the junction unmatched. CDR3 length: 14 amino acids. Germline V gives CDR1 SQVTM, CDR2 ANQGSEA. The CDR3 here is CSVGGGSESYEQYF. CDR3 coding DNA: TGCAGCGTTGGAGGCGGGAGTGAGTCCTACGAGCAGTACTTC.

Ten or more counts support this clonotype. The chain recombines TRBV5-5 with TRBJ2-1; D remains ambiguous. V lost 4 bases to trimming and J lost 10 bases, with 15 bases between them. CDR1 is SGHKS and CDR2 is YYEKEE in the germline V gene (reference sequence). CDR3 length: 13 residues. The chain's CDR3 is CASSGSSFWEQFF. CDR3 in DNA: TGTGCCAGCAGCGGGTCGAGCTTTTGGGAGCAGTTCTTC.

This clonotype was detected many times. V and J are TRBV2 and TRBJ2-3; D perhaps matches TRBD2 (5 bases). Germline V gene sequence: CDR1 SNHLY, CDR2 FYNNEI. The CDR3 is made up of 15 amino acids. Trimming stripped 2 bases from V and 3 bases from J, with 12 bases between. The CDR3 sequence: CASSELLAWTDTQYF. In DNA form, the CDR3 reads TGTGCCAGCAGTGAACTTCTAGCATGGACAGATACGCAGTATTTT.

This clonotype was counted at least ten times. The chain links TRBV3-1 to TRBJ1-1, with no clear D. V gave up 1 base and J gave up 5 bases, with 11 bases separating them. The length of the CDR3 is 14 residues. Germline V gives CDR1 LGHDT, CDR2 YNNKEL (reference sequence). CDR3 protein: CASSQGTWTTEAFF. The CDR3 coding sequence is TGTGCCAGCAGCCAAGGGACCTGGACGACTGAAGCTTTCTTT.

This clonotype was observed many times. The chain uses TRBV11-2 and TRBJ2-1; 11 bases align to TRBD2. V was clipped by 5 bases and J by 8 bases; unmatched bases: 8. Germline V CDR1 and CDR2: SGHAT, FQNNGV. CDR3 length: 15 residues. This chain's CDR3 is CASSGYSGRADEQFF. The CDR3 coding sequence is TGTGCCAGCAGCGGTTATAGCGGGAGGGCCGATGAGCAGTTCTTC. Looking up the rest from reference TRBV11-2 and TRBJ2-1 gives the full variable domain: EAGVAQSPRYKIIEKRQSVAFWCNPISGHATLYWYQQILGQGPKLLIQFQNNGVVDDSQLPKDRFSAERLKGVDSTLKIQPAKLEDSAVYLCASSGYSGRADEQFFGPGTRLTVL.

This clonotype was observed a few times. The chain employs TRBV30 and TRBJ2-7; D is uncertain. The germline V and J ends were trimmed by 0 bases and 0 bases, with 18 bases remaining between them. This CDR3 has 17 amino acids. Germline V gene lookup returns CDR1 GTSNPN and CDR2 SVGIG (reference sequence). The CDR3 DNA sequence: TGTGCCTGGAGTGTGCTAGGTCAAGGACGCGACTCCTACGAGCAGTACTTC. Its translation is CAWSVLGQGRDSYEQYF.